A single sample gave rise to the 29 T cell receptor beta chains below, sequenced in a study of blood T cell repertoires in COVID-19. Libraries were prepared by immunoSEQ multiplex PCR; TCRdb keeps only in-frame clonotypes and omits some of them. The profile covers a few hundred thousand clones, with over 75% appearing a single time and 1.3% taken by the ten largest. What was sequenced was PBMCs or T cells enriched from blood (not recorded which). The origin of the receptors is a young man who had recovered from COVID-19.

The CDR3 is CASKEALGTDTQYF. The CDR3 DNA reads as TGTGCCAGCAAGGAAGCCCTAGGCACAGATACGCAGTATTTT. This chain uses TRBV3-1 (or the pseudogene TRBV3-2) with TRBJ2-3; D gene ambiguous. CDR1 is LGHDT and CDR2 is YNNKEL in the germline V gene (reference sequence). V dropped 7 bases and J dropped 1 base, with 12 bases sitting between them. The CDR3 runs to 14 residues.

The DNA of the CDR3 is TGTGCCAGCAGCCAAGAGCGGTCCGGGACAGCAGTAGATACGCAGTATTTT. Translated: CASSQERSGTAVDTQYF. The chain is built from TRBV4-2 and TRBJ2-3; TRBD1 aligns across 7 bases. The V gene's germline CDR1 is LGHNA and CDR2 YNFKEQ. The V and J ends lost 0 bases and 5 bases, in that order; junction bases with no gene match: 11. CDR3 length equals 17 residues.

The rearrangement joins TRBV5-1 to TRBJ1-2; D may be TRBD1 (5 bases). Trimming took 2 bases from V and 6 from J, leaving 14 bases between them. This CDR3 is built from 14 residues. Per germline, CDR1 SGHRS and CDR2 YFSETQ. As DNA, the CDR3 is TGCGCCAGCAGCTTAGGAGCCGGGACTGATGGCTACACCTTC. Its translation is CASSLGAGTDGYTF.

CDR3 bases: TGCGCCAGCAGCCAAGATCACGGGGGGCTGTACAATGAGCAGTTCTTC. It translates to CASSQDHGGLYNEQFF. The chain combines TRBV4-3 with TRBJ2-1, with D perhaps TRBD2 (7 bases). There are 16 residues in the CDR3. V was cut by 0 bases and J by 4 bases, with 13 bases left in between. Germline CDR1 LGHNA, CDR2 YSLEER.

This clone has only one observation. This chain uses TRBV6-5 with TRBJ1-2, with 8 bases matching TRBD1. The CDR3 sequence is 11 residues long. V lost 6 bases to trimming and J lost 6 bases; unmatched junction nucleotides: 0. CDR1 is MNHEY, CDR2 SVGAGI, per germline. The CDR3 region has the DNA TGTGCCAGCAGGACAGGGGATGGCTACACCTTC. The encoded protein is CASRTGDGYTF.

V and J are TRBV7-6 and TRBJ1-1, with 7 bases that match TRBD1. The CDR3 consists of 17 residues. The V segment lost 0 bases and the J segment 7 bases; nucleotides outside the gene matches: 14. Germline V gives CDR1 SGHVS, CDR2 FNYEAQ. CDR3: CASSLAWGTGAGGEAFF. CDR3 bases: TGTGCCAGCAGCTTAGCCTGGGGAACAGGGGCTGGGGGTGAAGCTTTCTTT.

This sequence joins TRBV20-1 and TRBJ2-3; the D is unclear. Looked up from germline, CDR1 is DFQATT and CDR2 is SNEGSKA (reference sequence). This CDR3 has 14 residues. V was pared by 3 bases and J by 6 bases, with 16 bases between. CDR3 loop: CSASLASYRDTQYF. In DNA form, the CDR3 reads TGCAGTGCTAGTCTTGCATCCTACCGGGATACGCAGTATTTT.

Written as DNA, the CDR3 is TGTGCCAGTAGTATTGGGGCAGCCCCTAACTATGGCTACACCTTC. This translates into CASSIGAAPNYGYTF. The chain links TRBV19 to TRBJ1-2, with a tentative D call TRBD1 (5 bases). CDR3 length: 15 amino acids. Trimming pared 3 bases from V and 0 bases from J, leaving 11 bases between. The germline gives CDR1 LNHDA, CDR2 SQIVND (reference sequence).

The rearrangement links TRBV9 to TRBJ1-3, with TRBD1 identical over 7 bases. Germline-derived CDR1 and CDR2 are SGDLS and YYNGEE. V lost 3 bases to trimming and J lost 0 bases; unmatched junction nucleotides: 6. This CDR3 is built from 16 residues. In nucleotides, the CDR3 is TGTGCCAGCAGCGCGGACAGGCCCCTCTCTGGAAACACCATATATTTT. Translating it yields CASSADRPLSGNTIYF.

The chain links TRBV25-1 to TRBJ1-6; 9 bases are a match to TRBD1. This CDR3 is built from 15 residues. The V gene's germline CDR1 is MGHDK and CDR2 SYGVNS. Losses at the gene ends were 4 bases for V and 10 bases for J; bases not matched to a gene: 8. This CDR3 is CASSGMTGGRSPLHF. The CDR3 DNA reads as TGTGCCAGCAGTGGGATGACAGGGGGGCGATCACCCCTCCACTTT.

DNA for the CDR3: TGTGCCAGCAGCCAAGAAGGGACGGACAGGCTGAACACTGAAGCTTTCTTT. Residues: CASSQEGTDRLNTEAFF. The genes are TRBV4-2 and TRBJ1-1; the match to TRBD1 covers 7 bases. In germline, CDR1 is LGHNA, CDR2 YNFKEQ. The CDR3 has 17 amino acids. V lost 0 bases, J lost 0 bases, and 7 bases stayed unmatched.

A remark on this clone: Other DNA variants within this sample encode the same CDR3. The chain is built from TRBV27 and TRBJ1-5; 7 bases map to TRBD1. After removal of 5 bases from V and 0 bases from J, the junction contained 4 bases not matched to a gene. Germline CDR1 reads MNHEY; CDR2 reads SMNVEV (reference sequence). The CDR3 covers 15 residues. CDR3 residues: CASSRGTDSNQPQHF. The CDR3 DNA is TGTGCCAGCAGTCGTGGGACAGATAGCAATCAGCCCCAGCATTTT.

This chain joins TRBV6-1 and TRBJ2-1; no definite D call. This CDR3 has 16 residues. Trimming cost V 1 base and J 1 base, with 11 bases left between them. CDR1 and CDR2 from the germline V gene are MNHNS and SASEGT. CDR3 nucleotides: TGTGCCAGCAGTGAAGAGATGGCAGGTTCCTACAATGAGCAGTTCTTC. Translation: CASSEEMAGSYNEQFF.

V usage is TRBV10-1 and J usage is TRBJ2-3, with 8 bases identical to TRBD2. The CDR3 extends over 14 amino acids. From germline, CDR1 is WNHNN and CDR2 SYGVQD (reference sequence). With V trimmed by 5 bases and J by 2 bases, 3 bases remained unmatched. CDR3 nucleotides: TGCGCCAGCAGTAGCGGGGGTGACACAGATACGCAGTATTTT. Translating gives CASSSGGDTDTQYF.

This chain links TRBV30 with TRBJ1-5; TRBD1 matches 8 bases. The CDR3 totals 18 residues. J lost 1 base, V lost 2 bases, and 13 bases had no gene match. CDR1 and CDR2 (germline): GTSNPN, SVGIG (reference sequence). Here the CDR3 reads CAWSWDRTGRGSNQPQHF. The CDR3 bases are TGTGCCTGGAGTTGGGATCGGACAGGGCGAGGGAGCAATCAGCCCCAGCATTTT.

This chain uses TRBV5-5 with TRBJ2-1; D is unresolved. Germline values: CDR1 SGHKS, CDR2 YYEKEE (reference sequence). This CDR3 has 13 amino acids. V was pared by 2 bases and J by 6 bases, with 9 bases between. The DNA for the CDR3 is TGTGCCAGCAGCTTTTTGGTTAGCAATGAGCAGTTCTTC. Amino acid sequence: CASSFLVSNEQFF.

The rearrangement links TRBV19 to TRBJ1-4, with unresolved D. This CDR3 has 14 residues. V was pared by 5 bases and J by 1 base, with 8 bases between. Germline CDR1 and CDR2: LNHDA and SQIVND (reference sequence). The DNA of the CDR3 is TGTGCCAGTAGTTTCCAGGAAACTAATGAAAAACTGTTTTTT. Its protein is CASSFQETNEKLFF.

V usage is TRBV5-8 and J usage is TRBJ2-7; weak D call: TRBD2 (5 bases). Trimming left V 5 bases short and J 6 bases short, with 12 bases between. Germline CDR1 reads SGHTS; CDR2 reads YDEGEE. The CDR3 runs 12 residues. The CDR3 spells CASSQLEGEQYF. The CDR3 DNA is TGTGCCAGCAGTCAGCTAGAGGGCGAGCAGTACTTC.

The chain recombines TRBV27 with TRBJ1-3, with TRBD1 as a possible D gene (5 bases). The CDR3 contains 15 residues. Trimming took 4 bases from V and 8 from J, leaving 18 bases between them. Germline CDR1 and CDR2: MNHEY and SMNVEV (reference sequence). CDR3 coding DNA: TGTGCCAGCAGTTCCCGATATGGGGTAGGGGACACCATATATTTT. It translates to CASSSRYGVGDTIYF.

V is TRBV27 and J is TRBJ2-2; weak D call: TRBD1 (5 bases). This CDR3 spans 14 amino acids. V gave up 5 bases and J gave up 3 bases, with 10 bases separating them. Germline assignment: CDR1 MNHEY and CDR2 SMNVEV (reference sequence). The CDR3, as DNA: TGTGCCAGCAGTAAGGGGTGGGACACCGGGGAGCTGTTTTTT. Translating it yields CASSKGWDTGELFF.

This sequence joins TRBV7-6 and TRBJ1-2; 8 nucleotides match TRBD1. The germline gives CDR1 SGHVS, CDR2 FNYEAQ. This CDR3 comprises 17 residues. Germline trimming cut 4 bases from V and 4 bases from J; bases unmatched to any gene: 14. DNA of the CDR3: TGTGCCAGCAGCTCAGGACAGGGAGTCGTGGGGACCTATGGCTACACCTTC. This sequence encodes CASSSGQGVVGTYGYTF.

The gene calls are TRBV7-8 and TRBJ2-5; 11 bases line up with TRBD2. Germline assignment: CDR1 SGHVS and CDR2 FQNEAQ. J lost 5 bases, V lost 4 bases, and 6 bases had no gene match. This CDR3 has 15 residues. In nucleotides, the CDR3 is TGTGCCAGCAGCTATTTAGCGGGGGGGCGTGAGACCCAGTACTTC. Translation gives CASSYLAGGRETQYF.

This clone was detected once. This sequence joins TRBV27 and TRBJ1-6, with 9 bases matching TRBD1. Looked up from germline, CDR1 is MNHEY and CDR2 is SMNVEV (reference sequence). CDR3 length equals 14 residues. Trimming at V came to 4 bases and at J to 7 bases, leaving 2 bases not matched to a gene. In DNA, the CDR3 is TGTGCCAGCAGTTCGACAGGGGGGAATTCACCCCTCCACTTT. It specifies CASSSTGGNSPLHF.

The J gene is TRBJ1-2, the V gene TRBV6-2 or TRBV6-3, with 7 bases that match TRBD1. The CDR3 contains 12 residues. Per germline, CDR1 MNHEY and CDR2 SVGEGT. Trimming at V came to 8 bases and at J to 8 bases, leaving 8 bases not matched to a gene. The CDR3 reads CASGPRGTGYTF. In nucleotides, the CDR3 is TGTGCCAGCGGCCCCAGGGGGACCGGCTACACCTTC.

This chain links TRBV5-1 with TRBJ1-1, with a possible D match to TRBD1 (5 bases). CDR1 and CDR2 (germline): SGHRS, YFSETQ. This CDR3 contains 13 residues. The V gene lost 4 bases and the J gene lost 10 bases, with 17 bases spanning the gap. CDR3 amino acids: CASSADIYSRAFF. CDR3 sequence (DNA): TGCGCCAGCAGCGCGGACATTTACTCCCGAGCTTTCTTT.

CDR3 sequence reads: CASSQGAGWDTEAFF. CDR3 nucleotide sequence: TGTGCCAGCAGTCAGGGGGCGGGGTGGGACACTGAAGCTTTCTTT. This rearrangement joins TRBV6-5 to TRBJ1-1; 8 bases align to TRBD1. V lost 5 bases to trimming and J lost 3 bases; unmatched junction nucleotides: 8. The CDR3 has 15 residues. Per germline, CDR1 MNHEY and CDR2 SVGAGI.

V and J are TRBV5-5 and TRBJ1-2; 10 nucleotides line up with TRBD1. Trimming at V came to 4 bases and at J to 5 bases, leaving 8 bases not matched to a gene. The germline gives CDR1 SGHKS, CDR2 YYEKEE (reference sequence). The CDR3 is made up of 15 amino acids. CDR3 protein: CASSPGTGVSYGYTF. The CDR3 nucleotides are TGTGCCAGCAGCCCCGGGACAGGGGTTTCGTATGGCTACACCTTC.

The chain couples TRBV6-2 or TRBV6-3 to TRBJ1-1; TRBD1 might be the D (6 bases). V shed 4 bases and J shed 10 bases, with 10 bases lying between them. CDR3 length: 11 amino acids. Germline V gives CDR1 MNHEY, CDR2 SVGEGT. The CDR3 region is CASSLGQGAFF. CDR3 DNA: TGTGCCAGCAGTTTGGGACAAGGAGCTTTCTTT.

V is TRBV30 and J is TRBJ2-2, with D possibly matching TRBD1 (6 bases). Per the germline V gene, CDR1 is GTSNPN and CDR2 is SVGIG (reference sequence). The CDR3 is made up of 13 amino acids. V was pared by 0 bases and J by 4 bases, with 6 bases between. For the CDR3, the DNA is TGTGCCTGGAGTGTAGGGGGCACCGGGGAGCTGTTTTTT. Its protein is CAWSVGGTGELFF.